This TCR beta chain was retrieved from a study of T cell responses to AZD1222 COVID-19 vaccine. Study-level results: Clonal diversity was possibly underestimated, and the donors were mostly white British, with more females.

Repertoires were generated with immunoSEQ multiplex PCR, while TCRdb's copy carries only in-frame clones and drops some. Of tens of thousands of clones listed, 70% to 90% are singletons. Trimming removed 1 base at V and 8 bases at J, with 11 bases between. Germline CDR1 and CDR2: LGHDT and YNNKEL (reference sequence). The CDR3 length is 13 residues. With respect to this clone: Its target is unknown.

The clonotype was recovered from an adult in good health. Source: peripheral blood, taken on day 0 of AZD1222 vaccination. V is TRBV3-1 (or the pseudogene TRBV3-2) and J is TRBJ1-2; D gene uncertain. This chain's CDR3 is CASSQGGLWGYTF. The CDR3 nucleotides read TGTGCCAGCAGCCAAGGAGGGCTGTGGGGCTACACCTTC.